This T cell receptor beta chain is drawn from a study of T cells expressing NK-cell markers. Study results and limitations: The study found these clonotypes also leading the CD3+CD56-NKG2C+ fraction in four donors. HCMV specificity of the expanded NKG2C+ T cell clones stayed unclear.

As concerns this clonotype: Its target is unknown.

For each CDR3 protein, TCRdb gives one entry from its re-call of the 5' RACE reads, without DNA. The sample table sets out 160,000 or so distinct CDR3 sequences. The germline V gene has CDR1 SGHTA and CDR2 FQGTGA. The CDR3 is made up of 18 amino acids. This clonotype was sampled from a woman aged 18 to 75 in good health. Sequenced sample: blood T cells: a sorted CD56 or NKG2C T cell subset, CD4+ or CD8+ T cells, or bulk PBMC T cells (not recorded which). This sequence joins TRBV7-3 and TRBJ1-6. CDR3 in amino acids: CASSLMLGPGPYNSPLHF.